Listed below are T cell receptor beta chains from one sample, sequenced in a study of blood T cell repertoires in COVID-19. Some clones are missing from TCRdb's copy, which holds only in-frame ones; the method was immunoSEQ multiplex PCR. The table lists nearly 100,000 clones, 84% of them singletons, with about 18% in the top ten. The sample comprised peripheral blood. The receptor source for this set is a woman in her sixties with acute or convalescent COVID-19. CDR3s include the opening cysteine and the closing phenylalanine or tryptophan. D genes are given only for firm matches. Size is omitted from some rows. Given values are once, few, many or a class for expanded clones.

j_call: TRBJ2-7; clone_size: -; d_call: TRBD1; v_call: TRBV5-6; cdr3_nt: TGTGCCAGCAGCTTGGCTGGGCCAGGGGGCGTGATGTACGAGCAGTACTTC; cdr3_aa: CASSLAGPGGVMYEQYF
j_call: TRBJ1-5; clone_size: -; d_call: -; v_call: TRBV2; cdr3_nt: TGTGCCAGCAGTAACAGGGTTGGCAATCAGCCCCAGCATTTT; cdr3_aa: CASSNRVGNQPQHF
j_call: TRBJ1-5; clone_size: -; d_call: -; v_call: TRBV25-1; cdr3_nt: TGTGCCAGCAGTGAAGCTGGGGGGAACAATCAGCCCCAGCATTTT; cdr3_aa: CASSEAGGNNQPQHF
j_call: TRBJ2-5; clone_size: -; d_call: TRBD2; v_call: TRBV7-9; cdr3_nt: TGTGCCAGCAGCGTGGGACTAGCGGGGCGGGAGACCCAGTACTTC; cdr3_aa: CASSVGLAGRETQYF
j_call: TRBJ2-7; clone_size: -; d_call: TRBD1; v_call: TRBV6-5; cdr3_nt: TGTGCCAGCAGTTACCCCTCCGGACAGGGGACACAGCAGTACTTC; cdr3_aa: CASSYPSGQGTQQYF
j_call: TRBJ1-2; clone_size: -; d_call: TRBD1; v_call: TRBV24-1; cdr3_nt: TGTGCCACCAGTGATACAGGGGCCGACTCAAACTATGGCTACACCTTC; cdr3_aa: CATSDTGADSNYGYTF
j_call: TRBJ1-1; clone_size: once; d_call: -; v_call: TRBV4-1; cdr3_nt: TGCGCCAGCAGCCTTGGGAGTCCGGGGACTGAAGCTTTCTTT; cdr3_aa: CASSLGSPGTEAFF
j_call: TRBJ2-3; clone_size: -; d_call: -; v_call: TRBV6-2/TRBV6-3; cdr3_nt: TGTGCCAGCAGTTACGCCCCGGGACTCGACACAGATACGCAGTATTTT; cdr3_aa: CASSYAPGLDTDTQYF
j_call: TRBJ2-5; clone_size: many; d_call: TRBD1; v_call: TRBV7-9; cdr3_nt: TGTGCCAGCAGCCCCGGGGACAGGGAGCGTGCCGAACAGACCCAGTACTTC; cdr3_aa: CASSPGDRERAEQTQYF
j_call: TRBJ2-3; clone_size: -; d_call: -; v_call: TRBV20-1; cdr3_nt: TGCAGTGCTAGTCGCGGGGTGGATACGCAGTATTTT; cdr3_aa: CSASRGVDTQYF
j_call: TRBJ2-3; clone_size: -; d_call: TRBD2; v_call: TRBV28; cdr3_nt: TGTGCCAGCACCAGCCGGAGACTAGCGGGGGGGCACACAGATACGCAGTATTTT; cdr3_aa: CASTSRRLAGGHTDTQYF
j_call: TRBJ1-5; clone_size: -; d_call: -; v_call: TRBV2; cdr3_nt: TGTGCCAGCAGTCCAACCCTCGGGGGTGGTCAGCCCCAGCATTTT; cdr3_aa: CASSPTLGGGQPQHF
j_call: TRBJ1-2; clone_size: -; d_call: -; v_call: TRBV11-3; cdr3_nt: TGTGCCAGCAGCTTAGTCCGGGATTCGGGTGGCTACACCTTC; cdr3_aa: CASSLVRDSGGYTF
j_call: TRBJ2-2; clone_size: -; d_call: -; v_call: TRBV18; cdr3_nt: TGTGCCAGCTTGGATGACAGCACCGGGGAGCTGTTTTTT; cdr3_aa: CASLDDSTGELFF
j_call: TRBJ1-2; clone_size: -; d_call: -; v_call: TRBV3-1/TRBV3-2; cdr3_nt: TGTGCCAGCAGCCAGAGCACGAAGGGGAACTATGGCTACACCTTC; cdr3_aa: CASSQSTKGNYGYTF
j_call: TRBJ2-7; clone_size: -; d_call: -; v_call: TRBV28; cdr3_nt: TGTGCCAGTAACGAGGCGGCCGCCGAGCAGTACTTC; cdr3_aa: CASNEAAAEQYF
j_call: TRBJ1-1; clone_size: -; d_call: -; v_call: TRBV5-4; cdr3_nt: TGTGCCAGCAGCTTCACCACAGGAAACACTGAAGCTTTCTTT; cdr3_aa: CASSFTTGNTEAFF
j_call: TRBJ2-5; clone_size: -; d_call: -; v_call: TRBV5-1; cdr3_nt: TGCGCCAGCAGCTTGTCCCAGGGGCTCTACCAAGAGACCCAGTACTTC; cdr3_aa: CASSLSQGLYQETQYF
j_call: TRBJ1-5; clone_size: -; d_call: -; v_call: TRBV19; cdr3_nt: TGTGCCAGTAGTACCCGGAGAACAGGGAGCGGCAATCAGCCCCAGCATTTT; cdr3_aa: CASSTRRTGSGNQPQHF
j_call: TRBJ1-2; clone_size: -; d_call: -; v_call: TRBV6-1; cdr3_nt: TGTGCCAGCAGTGAAGCGCTTCAGGGGACCTATGGCTACACCTTC; cdr3_aa: CASSEALQGTYGYTF
j_call: TRBJ1-5; clone_size: -; d_call: -; v_call: TRBV6-2/TRBV6-3; cdr3_nt: TGTGCCAGCAGTCGGGGGGCCAATCAGCCCCAGCATTTT; cdr3_aa: CASSRGANQPQHF
j_call: TRBJ2-7; clone_size: few; d_call: -; v_call: TRBV6-1; cdr3_nt: TGTGCCAGCAGTGAAGAGATCTCCGGGGGCTCCTACGAGCAGTACTTC; cdr3_aa: CASSEEISGGSYEQYF
j_call: TRBJ1-1; clone_size: -; d_call: -; v_call: TRBV5-1; cdr3_nt: TGCGCCAGCAGCTTGGCGGAGAACACTAAAGCTTTCTTT; cdr3_aa: CASSLAENTKAFF
j_call: TRBJ2-7; clone_size: -; d_call: -; v_call: TRBV10-3; cdr3_nt: TGTGCCATGGCAGGGTCCTCCTACGAGCAGTACTTC; cdr3_aa: CAMAGSSYEQYF
j_call: TRBJ2-2; clone_size: -; d_call: TRBD2; v_call: TRBV11-3; cdr3_nt: TGTGCCAGCAGCCCTTTGTTAGCGGGGGATACCGGGGAGCTGTTTTTT; cdr3_aa: CASSPLLAGDTGELFF
j_call: TRBJ2-7; clone_size: -; d_call: TRBD1; v_call: TRBV7-2; cdr3_nt: TGTGCCAGCAGCCTAGCCCCCGGGACAGGGTCCCACGAGCAGTACTTC; cdr3_aa: CASSLAPGTGSHEQYF
j_call: TRBJ1-2; clone_size: -; d_call: TRBD1; v_call: TRBV7-2; cdr3_nt: TGTGCCAGCACCACGCAAGGGACAGGCGTCTCGGGAGGCTACACCTTC; cdr3_aa: CASTTQGTGVSGGYTF
j_call: TRBJ1-1; clone_size: -; d_call: TRBD1; v_call: TRBV4-1; cdr3_nt: TGCGCCAGCAGCCAAGATAGACAGGGGGCGTTCACTGAAGCTTTCTTT; cdr3_aa: CASSQDRQGAFTEAFF
j_call: TRBJ1-2; clone_size: -; d_call: TRBD1; v_call: TRBV3-1/TRBV3-2; cdr3_nt: TGTGCCAGCAGCCAAGGATACAGGGGGGGCTACACCTTC; cdr3_aa: CASSQGYRGGYTF
j_call: TRBJ1-5; clone_size: -; d_call: TRBD1; v_call: TRBV3-1/TRBV3-2; cdr3_nt: TGTGCCAGCAGCCAAGACAGGGGGCAGCCCCAGCATTTT; cdr3_aa: CASSQDRGQPQHF
j_call: TRBJ2-5; clone_size: once; d_call: TRBD1; v_call: TRBV2; cdr3_nt: TGTGCCAGCACTCAGGGACAGGGAAGGGGAGAGACCCAGTACTTC; cdr3_aa: CASTQGQGRGETQYF
j_call: TRBJ1-1; clone_size: -; d_call: -; v_call: TRBV30; cdr3_nt: TGTGCCTGGAGAAGGGGGAGGGGGACTGAAGCTTTCTTT; cdr3_aa: CAWRRGRGTEAFF
j_call: TRBJ1-3; clone_size: -; d_call: -; v_call: TRBV9; cdr3_nt: TGTGCCAGCAGTTCGGGGAGCTCTGGAAACACCATATATTTT; cdr3_aa: CASSSGSSGNTIYF
j_call: TRBJ1-6; clone_size: -; d_call: -; v_call: TRBV30; cdr3_nt: TGTGCCTGGAGCGAAATGGCGGAGAGGGTCCTCCACTTT; cdr3_aa: CAWSEMAERVLHF
j_call: TRBJ2-1; clone_size: once; d_call: TRBD2; v_call: TRBV10-2; cdr3_nt: TGCGCCAGCAGTGAGGGACTAGCGGAGCAGTTCTTC; cdr3_aa: CASSEGLAEQFF
j_call: TRBJ2-5; clone_size: -; d_call: -; v_call: TRBV9; cdr3_nt: TGTGCCAGCAGCCCGGAGGGGGGGCTCCAAGAGACCCAGTACTTC; cdr3_aa: CASSPEGGLQETQYF
j_call: TRBJ2-5; clone_size: -; d_call: -; v_call: TRBV3-1/TRBV3-2; cdr3_nt: TGTGCCAGCAGCCGATCAGGGTTCGGCGAGACCCAGTACTTC; cdr3_aa: CASSRSGFGETQYF
j_call: TRBJ1-5; clone_size: -; d_call: -; v_call: TRBV7-9; cdr3_nt: TGTGCCAGCAGCTTGGGCAGAAATAGCAATCAGCCCCAGCATTTT; cdr3_aa: CASSLGRNSNQPQHF
j_call: TRBJ1-1; clone_size: -; d_call: TRBD1; v_call: TRBV19; cdr3_nt: TGTGCCAGTAGTCTCCTTATCGGACAGGGAAGAGCTGAAGCTTTCTTT; cdr3_aa: CASSLLIGQGRAEAFF
j_call: TRBJ1-5; clone_size: -; d_call: -; v_call: TRBV2; cdr3_nt: TGTGCCAGCAGTAGGGGTCTGAATCAGCCCCAGCATTTT; cdr3_aa: CASSRGLNQPQHF
j_call: TRBJ1-1; clone_size: -; d_call: TRBD1; v_call: TRBV3-1/TRBV3-2; cdr3_nt: TGTGCCAGCAGCCAAGGGACAGGGGGCAAGAACACTGAAGCTTTCTTT; cdr3_aa: CASSQGTGGKNTEAFF
j_call: TRBJ2-1; clone_size: -; d_call: TRBD2; v_call: TRBV7-3; cdr3_nt: TGTGCCAGCAGTCCTACTAGCGGGGGGGCAAATGAGCAGTTCTTC; cdr3_aa: CASSPTSGGANEQFF
j_call: TRBJ1-1; clone_size: -; d_call: TRBD1; v_call: TRBV6-5; cdr3_nt: TGTGCCAGCAGTTACTCCCAGGGGGGCACTGAAGCTTTCTTT; cdr3_aa: CASSYSQGGTEAFF
j_call: TRBJ1-1; clone_size: few; d_call: -; v_call: TRBV30; cdr3_nt: TGTGCCTGGAGTGTTACGGGGAGCACTGAAGCTTTCTTT; cdr3_aa: CAWSVTGSTEAFF